Shown below are 6 T cell receptor beta chains from a single sample sequenced in a study of beta chain features in type 1 diabetes. The study, taken as a whole, reports: The study found moderately but significantly shorter TCRB CDR3s in all four CD4+ subsets of Type 1 diabetes patients.

Sequenced material consisted of expressed TCRB transcripts (all of the isolated RNA was reverse transcribed). Profiled with immunoSEQ multiplex PCR; TCRdb holds only in-frame clones, not every one. The sample lists over 200,000 clones; 11% were seen once. Their cognate antigens are unknown. What was sequenced was naive CD4+ T cells from blood. The receptor source for this set is a man younger than 40 with type 1 diabetes.

The rearrangement joins TRBV6-5 to TRBJ1-4; D call uncertain. Trimming pared 2 bases from V and 0 bases from J, leaving 7 bases between. Germline values: CDR1 MNHEY, CDR2 SVGAGI. The length of the CDR3 is 15 residues. This chain's CDR3 is CASSYLSATNEKLFF. The CDR3 DNA follows: TGTGCCAGCAGTTACCTCAGCGCAACTAATGAAAAACTGTTTTTT.

This clone turned up a few times. V usage is TRBV19 and J usage is TRBJ2-3, with D perhaps TRBD1 (6 bases). The CDR3 runs 13 residues. Trimming shortened V by 5 bases and J by 4 bases, and 10 bases separated the two germline ends. Germline CDR1 and CDR2: LNHDA and SQIVND (reference sequence). CDR3 DNA sequence: TGTGCCAGTAGTGCCAGGGGATCAGATACGCAGTATTTT. It yields the protein CASSARGSDTQYF.

This clone was observed a handful of times. The chain links TRBV9 to TRBJ2-2; the D gene is possibly TRBD2 (7 bases). V was cut by 0 bases and J by 5 bases, with 14 bases left in between. The CDR3 runs to 16 residues. Germline CDR1 and CDR2: SGDLS and YYNGEE. The CDR3 loop is CASSVEGGVQTGELFF. DNA of the CDR3: TGTGCCAGCAGCGTAGAGGGGGGGGTACAGACCGGGGAGCTGTTTTTT.

There are a few counts of this clone. This chain uses TRBV2 with TRBJ2-1, with D perhaps TRBD1 (6 bases). V lost 10 bases and J lost 4, with 17 bases in between. Germline loops: CDR1 SNHLY, CDR2 FYNNEI. The CDR3 is 14 residues long. The CDR3 loop is CATQPGDNYNEQFF. In DNA form, the CDR3 reads TGTGCCACCCAGCCCGGGGACAATTACAATGAGCAGTTCTTC. The entire variable domain, with the rest obtained from reference TRBV2 and TRBJ2-1, is as follows: EPEVTQTPSHQVTQMGQEVILRCVPISNHLYFYWYRQILGQKVEFLVSFYNNEISEKSEIFDDQFSVERPDGSNFTLKIRSTKLEDSAMYFCATQPGDNYNEQFFGPGTRLTVL.

This rearrangement joins TRBV28 to TRBJ2-7; 10 bases align to TRBD2. This CDR3 spans 15 amino acids. CDR1 MDHEN and CDR2 SYDVKM come from the germline V gene. J lost 2 bases, V lost 5 bases, and 6 bases had no gene match. CDR3 sequence (DNA): TGTGCCAGCAGTACCGCAGCGGGAGGGACCTACGAGCAGTACTTC. Translation: CASSTAAGGTYEQYF.

The chain couples TRBV9 to TRBJ2-2, with 8 nucleotides matching TRBD2. The germline gives CDR1 SGDLS, CDR2 YYNGEE. V shed 3 bases and J 1 base; nucleotides not matched to a gene: 5. This CDR3 contains 16 residues. The CDR3 sequence: CASSGTSGGNTGELFF. CDR3 in DNA: TGTGCCAGCAGCGGCACCAGCGGGGGGAACACCGGGGAGCTGTTTTTT.